This TCR beta chain was sequenced during a study of T cells in Graves' hyperthyroidism and ophthalmopathy. As for the study in general: It was at initial diagnosis, before any treatment, that peripheral blood was collected. General study points: Most thyroid-expanded clonotypes above 0.001 were also found in blood.

Disease duration under 2 months; hyperthyroidism patients were aged 18 to 65. Exclusion followed for patients with uncontrolled infection, other autoimmune disease, pregnancy or lactation. RNA transcripts gave rise to amplified TCR beta CDR3 regions. First-round RT-PCR with HTBI primers amplified the TCR CDR3 region. From the multiplex PCR reads, TCRdb called clonotypes with MiXCR, one entry per CDR3 protein. The sample has hundreds of thousands of distinct CDR3 sequences; 14% are singletons. In regard to this clonotype: Its matching antigen is unknown.

The sequencing sample was made of blood. The origin of this receptor is a woman aged 18-29 years with Graves' hyperthyroidism.

The CDR3 is CASSLGQGRLGDTQYF. In DNA form, the CDR3 reads TGCGCCAGCAGCTTGGGACAGGGGCGACTGGGAGATACGCAGTATTTT. This chain joins TRBV5-1 and TRBJ2-3; 8 bases match TRBD1. This CDR3 has 16 residues. Germline-derived CDR1 and CDR2 are SGHRS and YFSETQ. The J segment lost 5 bases and the V segment lost 0 bases, leaving 8 bases of the junction unmatched.